This T cell receptor (beta chain) was found in a study of post-analysis software for immune sequencing data. Study-level points and caveats: Elevated frequency relative to controls characterized 4 or 5 TRBV segments in patients, TRBV5-6, TRBV5-1 and TRBV20-1 among them.

Worth noting for this clonotype: Its antigen is not known.

CDR1 and CDR2 from the germline V gene are SGHRS and YFSETQ. The germline V and J ends were trimmed by 0 bases and 5 bases, with 9 bases remaining between them. The CDR3 totals 13 residues. The TCR beta cDNA libraries contained unique molecular identifiers. T cells numbering about 0.85 to 10 million gave rise to roughly 0.5 million cDNA molecules. From the PCR reads, TCRdb called clonotypes with MiXCR, one entry per CDR3 protein. The sample consists of about 540,000 distinct CDR3 sequences, approximately 34% of them appearing once. Material: blood. The receptor was derived from a girl under 18 with multiple sclerosis. The chain recombines TRBV5-1 with TRBJ2-7; no reliable D call. This CDR3 reads CASSLVISDEQYF. In nucleotides, the CDR3 is TGCGCCAGCAGCTTGGTTATATCTGACGAGCAGTACTTC.